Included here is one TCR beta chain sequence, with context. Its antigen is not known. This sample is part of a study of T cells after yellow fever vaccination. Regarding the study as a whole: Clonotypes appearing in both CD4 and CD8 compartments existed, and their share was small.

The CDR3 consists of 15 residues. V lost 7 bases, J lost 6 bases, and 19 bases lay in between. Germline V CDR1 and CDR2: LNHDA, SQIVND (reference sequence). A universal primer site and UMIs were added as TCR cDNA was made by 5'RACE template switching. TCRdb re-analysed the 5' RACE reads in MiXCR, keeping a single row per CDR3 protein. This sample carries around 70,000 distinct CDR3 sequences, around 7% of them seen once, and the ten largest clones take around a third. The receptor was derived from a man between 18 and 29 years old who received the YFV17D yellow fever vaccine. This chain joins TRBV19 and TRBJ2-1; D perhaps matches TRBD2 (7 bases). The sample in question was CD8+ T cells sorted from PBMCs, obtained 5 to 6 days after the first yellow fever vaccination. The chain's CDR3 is CASTLGGAAFNEQFF. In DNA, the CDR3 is TGTGCCAGTACCCTTGGGGGGGCGGCTTTCAATGAGCAGTTCTTC.